These 13 T cell receptor beta chains originate from one sample sequenced in a study of high-grade serous ovarian cancer treatment subgroups. Tumor samples were taken before definitive surgery or chemotherapy. Sequencing used immunoSEQ multiplex PCR; TCRdb keeps in-frame clones, though not all of them. The sample gives some 33,000 clones, approximately 81% of which show up once; about 3.3% is in the top ten. Specimen: tumor tissue. Every receptor here comes from a human donor with high-grade serous ovarian cancer.

This clone showed up just once. The CDR3 protein is CASSQRVGIGSKNIQYF. CDR3 in DNA: TGTGCCAGTAGTCAAAGGGTGGGGATTGGGTCCAAAAACATTCAGTACTTC. The rearrangement links TRBV19 to TRBJ2-4; D is uncertain. CDR3 length equals 17 residues. Germline loops: CDR1 LNHDA, CDR2 SQIVND (reference sequence). V was trimmed by 5 bases and J by 2 bases, leaving 19 bases between them.

V usage is TRBV9 and J usage is TRBJ1-4; D uncertain. Trimming cost V 4 bases and J 7 bases, with 8 bases left between them. The CDR3 consists of 12 residues. Per the germline V gene, CDR1 is SGDLS and CDR2 is YYNGEE. The CDR3 DNA is TGTGCCAGCAGCCCCCGGGGTGAAAAACTGTTTTTT. Amino acid sequence: CASSPRGEKLFF. Full variable domain (rest looked up from reference TRBV9 and TRBJ1-4): DSGVTQTPKHLITATGQRVTLRCSPRSGDLSVYWYQQSLDQGLQFLIQYYNGEERAKGNILERFSAQQFPDLHSELNLSSLELGDSALYFCASSPRGEKLFFGSGTQLSVL.

A single count supports this clone. The gene calls are TRBV19 and TRBJ2-3; no clear D. Trimming removed 5 bases from V and 0 bases from J, with 18 bases in between. Germline V gives CDR1 LNHDA, CDR2 SQIVND (reference sequence). This CDR3 has 17 residues. In DNA form, the CDR3 reads TGTGCCAGTAGTTTAATTTCTGACTTTTCTAGCACAGATACGCAGTATTTT. It specifies CASSLISDFSSTDTQYF.

V gene TRBV7-6 combines with J gene TRBJ2-1; no firm D call. There are 14 residues in the CDR3. Germline V gene lookup returns CDR1 SGHVS and CDR2 FNYEAQ. V lost 5 bases and J 3 bases, leaving 11 bases between the germline ends. In DNA form, the CDR3 reads TGTGCCAGCAGCCTCCAGACGGACTACAATGAGCAGTTCTTC. Encoded protein: CASSLQTDYNEQFF.

This rearrangement joins TRBV9 to TRBJ2-3, with D unclear. Germline V lookup: CDR1 SGDLS, CDR2 YYNGEE. V was cut by 2 bases and J by 0 bases, with 10 bases left in between. The CDR3 runs to 15 residues. The CDR3 here is CASSVTSVSTDTQYF. The CDR3, as DNA: TGTGCCAGCAGCGTTACAAGCGTAAGCACAGATACGCAGTATTTT.

The rearrangement links TRBV28 to TRBJ1-2; D not certain. The V and J ends lost 6 bases and 0 bases respectively, with 8 bases between them. This CDR3 has 13 residues. Germline V gives CDR1 MDHEN, CDR2 SYDVKM. CDR3 nucleotide sequence: TGTGCCAGCAGACAAGATCCTAACTATGGCTACACCTTC. This sequence encodes CASRQDPNYGYTF.

The chain has TRBV28 and TRBJ2-3; D remains unclear. Germline V lookup: CDR1 MDHEN, CDR2 SYDVKM. V was shortened by 10 bases and J by 5 bases, with 19 bases between the two germline ends. This CDR3 is built from 14 residues. The CDR3 nucleotides read TGTGCCACCACGGCCGCCAGTCCTGGAGATACGCAGTATTTT. Its protein product is CATTAASPGDTQYF.

This clone was counted only a few times. The V gene is TRBV18, the J gene TRBJ1-2; D gene uncertain. The CDR3 loop spans 14 amino acids. Germline V gives CDR1 KGHSH, CDR2 LQKENI. V lost 2 bases and J lost 5, with 12 bases in between. The CDR3 sequence is CASSPRSQLYGYTF. CDR3 coding DNA: TGTGCCAGCTCACCAAGGTCGCAGCTATATGGCTACACCTTC.

The chain uses TRBV7-2 and TRBJ2-3; 8 bases agree with TRBD1. The length of the CDR3 is 13 residues. The germline CDR1 and CDR2 sequences are SGHTA and FQGNSA. The trim removed 8 bases at V and 5 bases at J, leaving 6 bases unmatched. CDR3 sequence reads: CASSQGAGDTQYF. DNA of the CDR3: TGTGCCAGCTCCCAGGGGGCGGGAGATACGCAGTATTTT.

This clone appeared a few times. The chain recombines TRBV11-1 with TRBJ1-1, with D possibly matching TRBD1 (5 bases). The V gene's germline CDR1 is SGHAT and CDR2 FQDESV (reference sequence). CDR3 size: 16 residues. V was shortened by 0 bases and J by 0 bases, with 11 bases between the two germline ends. The CDR3 nucleotides are TGTGCCAGCAGCTTAGCTCCCGACAGTTTGAACACTGAAGCTTTCTTT. It encodes CASSLAPDSLNTEAFF. Combining the CDR3 with reference TRBV11-1 and TRBJ1-1 gives the whole variable domain EAEVAQSPRYKITEKSQAVAFWCDPISGHATLYWYRQILGQGPELLVQFQDESVVDDSQLPKDRFSAERLKGVDSTLKIQPAELGDSAMYLCASSLAPDSLNTEAFFGQGTRLTVV.

This sequence joins TRBV11-3 and TRBJ2-7, with TRBD1 matching 7 bases. This CDR3 region has 14 residues. V dropped 5 bases and J dropped 6; count of bases not matched to a gene: 10. Germline loops: CDR1 SGHNT, CDR2 YENEEA. This CDR3 is CASSPQGSGCEQYF. As DNA, the CDR3 is TGTGCCAGCAGCCCACAGGGGTCAGGATGCGAGCAGTACTTC.

The sample holds one count of this clone. The V and J genes are TRBV5-4 and TRBJ2-1, with 8 nucleotides matching TRBD2. Unmatched junction bases numbered 10, after V lost 4 bases and J lost 7 bases. Germline values: CDR1 SGHNT, CDR2 YYREEE (reference sequence). CDR3 length: 15 residues. CDR3 residues: CASSPSTREGNEQFF. The CDR3 DNA reads as TGTGCCAGCAGCCCTTCTACCCGGGAGGGGAATGAGCAGTTCTTC.

The rearrangement uses TRBV12-5 and TRBJ2-7; D gene unclear. V lost 3 bases and J 5 bases, leaving 2 bases between the germline ends. The CDR3 is 10 residues long. Looked up from germline, CDR1 is LGHNT and CDR2 is FRNRAP. The CDR3 protein is CASGLDEQYF. CDR3 in DNA: TGTGCTAGTGGTTTAGACGAGCAGTACTTC.